This is a list of T cell receptor beta chains from one sample in a study of blood T cells in healthy people across ages. TCRdb re-called the 5' RACE reads with MiXCR, one entry per CDR3 protein. This sample has roughly 1,800,000 distinct CDR3 sequences, with less than 50% found just once. Sample: blood. Receptor source: a woman between 35 and 50 years old in good health. Both conserved end residues are part of each CDR3. D genes are given only for firm matches. The size of a clone is reported for some rows only, either as once, few or many, or as a class for expanded clones.

abundance,v_gene,d_gene,j_gene,CDR3nt,CDR3aa
few,TRBV28,-,TRBJ2-1,TGTGCCAGCAGTTTACCCCAGGGAGTTAAGGGCAATGAGCAGTTCTTC,CASSLPQGVKGNEQFF
-,TRBV28,-,TRBJ2-7,TGTGCCAGCAGTGACTTACAGGTAGCGAGCTACGAGCAGTACTTC,CASSDLQVASYEQYF
-,TRBV12-3/TRBV12-4,TRBD1,TRBJ1-5,TGTGCCAGCAGTCGGCGTGCGGGGACAGGGGGCACCTTAGGCAATCAGCCCCAGCATTTT,CASSRRAGTGGTLGNQPQHF
-,TRBV20-1,-,TRBJ1-2,TGCAGCCACGGCGCGACCCCTTTCTATGGCTACACCTTC,CSHGATPFYGYTF
-,TRBV5-1,-,TRBJ2-1,TGCGCCAGCAGCTTGGAGGGGACCACCACGACCTACGATGAGCAGTTCTTC,CASSLEGTTTTYDEQFF
few,TRBV9,-,TRBJ2-1,TGTGCCAGCAGCGCCACAACGTCCTCCTACAATGAGCAGTTCTTC,CASSATTSSYNEQFF
-,TRBV11-2,-,TRBJ2-1,TGTGCCAGCAGCTTGGGTGCCCGGAACAATGAGCAGTTCTTC,CASSLGARNNEQFF
-,TRBV20-1,TRBD2,TRBJ2-5,TGCAGTGCTAGAGAGCCGACTAGCGGGGGTGAAACCCAGTACTTC,CSAREPTSGGETQYF
-,TRBV2,-,TRBJ2-3,TGTGCCAGCAGCTCTCTCCCGGCAGATACGCAGTATTTT,CASSSLPADTQYF
few,TRBV18,-,TRBJ2-7,TGTGCCAGCTCACCAGAATTCCGGGACAACTCCTACGAGCAGTACTTC,CASSPEFRDNSYEQYF
-,TRBV13,TRBD1,TRBJ1-2,TGTGCCAGCAGCGCGACAGGGGGCGAGTATGGCTACACCTTC,CASSATGGEYGYTF
few,TRBV15,-,TRBJ2-2,TGTGCCACCCCCAAGCCGGGGCAGGACCTGAACACCGGGGAGCTGTTTTTT,CATPKPGQDLNTGELFF
-,TRBV29-1,TRBD2,TRBJ2-1,TGCAGCGTTATTGGCGGGAGGAGAGGCAATGAGCAGTTCTTC,CSVIGGRRGNEQFF
-,TRBV20-1,-,TRBJ2-1,TGCAGTGCTAGGGGCTGGAGGGGCTCCTACAGTGAGCAGTTCTTC,CSARGWRGSYSEQFF
few,TRBV6-1,-,TRBJ1-2,TGTGCCAGCAGTGAAACCGACAGTAGAGGCTACACCTTC,CASSETDSRGYTF
-,TRBV7-3,-,TRBJ1-5,TGTGCCAGCAGCTTCCATGGGAATAATCAGCCCCAGCATTTT,CASSFHGNNQPQHF
-,TRBV27,-,TRBJ2-3,TGTGCCAGCAGGGAGCAAGGGCGTGATACGCAGTATTTT,CASREQGRDTQYF
few,TRBV5-1,-,TRBJ2-7,TGCGCCAGCAGGAACGGACCTAACTACGAGCAGTACTTC,CASRNGPNYEQYF
-,TRBV29-1,-,TRBJ1-2,TGCAGCGTTGCAACAGGGCCTGCCTATGGCTACACCTTC,CSVATGPAYGYTF
-,TRBV29-1,-,TRBJ1-5,TGCAGCGTGACCACGCAGGGTCATAGCAATCAGCCCCAGCATTTT,CSVTTQGHSNQPQHF
few,TRBV12-3/TRBV12-4,-,TRBJ2-7,TGTGCCAGCAGAAACCGAGACAGCCGCGTCTACGAGCAGTACTTC,CASRNRDSRVYEQYF
-,TRBV7-2,-,TRBJ2-7,TGTGCCAGCAGCCCTCAAAGGGCCGGGGGCTTGAAAAATGAGCAGTACTTC,CASSPQRAGGLKNEQYF
few,TRBV7-2,-,TRBJ2-7,TGTGCCAGCAGCGTCGGATCAGGGCCGCTCTACGAGCAGTACTTC,CASSVGSGPLYEQYF
-,TRBV12-3/TRBV12-4,TRBD2,TRBJ2-1,TGTGCCAGCAGTCCCCTAGCGGGGTCACAAGAGACCCAGTTCTTC,CASSPLAGSQETQFF
-,TRBV1,-,TRBJ2-1,TGCACCAGCAGCCAAGATCTGGCTAGCGGGGGGCGTCAGCCCTACAATGAGCAGTTCTTC,CTSSQDLASGGRQPYNEQFF
once,TRBV28,TRBD1,TRBJ1-1,TGTGCCAGCAGTTTAGATAGCAGGGGGGCCACTGAAGCTTTCTTT,CASSLDSRGATEAFF
-,TRBV6-6,-,TRBJ2-5,TGTGCCAGCAAGGAACAGGCCCAAGAGGCCCAGTACTTC,CASKEQAQEAQYF
many,TRBV5-1,-,TRBJ2-5,TGTGCCAGCAGCTTGCTAGTACAAGAGACCCAGTACTTC,CASSLLVQETQYF
-,TRBV20-1,-,TRBJ1-4,TGCAGTGCTAATCGGACAGTCTTTAGCACAGTACTGTTTTTT,CSANRTVFSTVLFF
-,TRBV5-1,-,TRBJ2-3,TGCGCCAGCAGCTCCCAGGGGATTAGCACAGATACGCAGTATTTT,CASSSQGISTDTQYF
-,TRBV2,-,TRBJ1-6,TGTGCCCTACAGGGAGCGGAGAATTCACCCCTCCACTTT,CALQGAENSPLHF
-,TRBV28,TRBD1,TRBJ2-6,TGTGCCAGCAGTTGGGACAGGGTTAGCTCTGGGGCCAACGTCCTGACTTTC,CASSWDRVSSGANVLTF
few,TRBV7-9,TRBD2,TRBJ2-1,TGTGCCAGCAGCTTAGTAGGTCTAGCGGCCAACAATGAGCAGTTCTTC,CASSLVGLAANNEQFF
-,TRBV27,-,TRBJ1-2,TGTGCCAGCAGTTCCAGCAGTCTTAACTATGGCTACACCTTC,CASSSSSLNYGYTF
many,TRBV6-2/TRBV6-3,-,TRBJ2-7,TGTGCCAGCAGCCGCTCCTACGAGCAGTACTTC,CASSRSYEQYF